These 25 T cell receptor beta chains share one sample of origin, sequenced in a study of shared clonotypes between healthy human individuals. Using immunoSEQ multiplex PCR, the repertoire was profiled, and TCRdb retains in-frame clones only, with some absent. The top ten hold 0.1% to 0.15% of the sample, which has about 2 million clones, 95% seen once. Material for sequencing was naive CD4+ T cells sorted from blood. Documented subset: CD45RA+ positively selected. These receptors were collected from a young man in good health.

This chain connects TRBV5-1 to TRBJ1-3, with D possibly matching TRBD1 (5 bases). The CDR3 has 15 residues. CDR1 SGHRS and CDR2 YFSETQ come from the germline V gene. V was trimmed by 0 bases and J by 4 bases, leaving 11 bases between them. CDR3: CASSLEGDAGNTIYF. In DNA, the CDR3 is TGCGCCAGCAGCTTGGAAGGGGATGCCGGAAACACCATATATTTT.

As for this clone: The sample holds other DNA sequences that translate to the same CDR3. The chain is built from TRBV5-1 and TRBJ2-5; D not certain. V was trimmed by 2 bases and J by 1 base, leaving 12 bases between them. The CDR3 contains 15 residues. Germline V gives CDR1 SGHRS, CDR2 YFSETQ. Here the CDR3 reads CASSLEGRLQETQYF. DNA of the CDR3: TGCGCCAGCAGCTTAGAAGGCCGTCTCCAAGAGACCCAGTACTTC.

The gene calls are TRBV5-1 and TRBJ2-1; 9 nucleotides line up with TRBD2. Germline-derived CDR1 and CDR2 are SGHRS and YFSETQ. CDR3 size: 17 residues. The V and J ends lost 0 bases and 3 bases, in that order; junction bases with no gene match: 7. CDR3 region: CASSLVAGVAGYNEQFF. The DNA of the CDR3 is TGCGCCAGCAGCTTGGTAGCGGGAGTAGCAGGCTACAATGAGCAGTTCTTC.

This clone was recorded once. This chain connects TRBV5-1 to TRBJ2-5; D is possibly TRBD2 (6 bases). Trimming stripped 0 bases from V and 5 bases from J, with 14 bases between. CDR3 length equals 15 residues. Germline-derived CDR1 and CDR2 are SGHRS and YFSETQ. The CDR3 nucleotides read TGCGCCAGCAGCTTGGCGGGAGTTTCCCTGGAGACCCAGTACTTC. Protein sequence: CASSLAGVSLETQYF.

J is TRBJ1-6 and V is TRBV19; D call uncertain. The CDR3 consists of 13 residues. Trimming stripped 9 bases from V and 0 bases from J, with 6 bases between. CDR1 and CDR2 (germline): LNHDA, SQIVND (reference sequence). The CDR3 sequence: CASGDSYNSPLHF. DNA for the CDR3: TGTGCCAGCGGAGACTCCTATAATTCACCCCTCCACTTT.

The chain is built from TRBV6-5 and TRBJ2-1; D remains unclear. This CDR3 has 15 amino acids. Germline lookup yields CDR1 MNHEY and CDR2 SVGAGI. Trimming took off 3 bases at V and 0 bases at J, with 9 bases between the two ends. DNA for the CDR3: TGTGCCAGCAGTTATTTACCCAGCTCCTACAATGAGCAGTTCTTC. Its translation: CASSYLPSSYNEQFF.

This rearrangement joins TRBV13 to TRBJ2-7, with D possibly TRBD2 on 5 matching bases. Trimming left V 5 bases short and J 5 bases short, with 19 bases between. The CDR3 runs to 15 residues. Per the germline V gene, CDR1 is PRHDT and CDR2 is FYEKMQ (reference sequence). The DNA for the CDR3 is TGTGCCAGCAGCCCTAGGGTCAGAGCGGTTGACGAGCAGTACTTC. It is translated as CASSPRVRAVDEQYF.

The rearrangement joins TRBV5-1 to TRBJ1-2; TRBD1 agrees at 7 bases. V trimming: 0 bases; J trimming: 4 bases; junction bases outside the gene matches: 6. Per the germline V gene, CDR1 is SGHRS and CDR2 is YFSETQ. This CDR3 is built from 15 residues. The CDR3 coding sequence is TGCGCCAGCAGCTTGGTCGGGACAGATCCCTATGGCTACACCTTC. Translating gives CASSLVGTDPYGYTF.

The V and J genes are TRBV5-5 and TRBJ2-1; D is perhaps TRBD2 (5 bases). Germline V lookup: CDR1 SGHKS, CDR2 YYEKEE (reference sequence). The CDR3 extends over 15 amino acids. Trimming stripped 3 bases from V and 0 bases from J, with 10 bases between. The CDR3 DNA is TGTGCCAGCAGCTCGAGCGGCAACTCCTACAATGAGCAGTTCTTC. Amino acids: CASSSSGNSYNEQFF.

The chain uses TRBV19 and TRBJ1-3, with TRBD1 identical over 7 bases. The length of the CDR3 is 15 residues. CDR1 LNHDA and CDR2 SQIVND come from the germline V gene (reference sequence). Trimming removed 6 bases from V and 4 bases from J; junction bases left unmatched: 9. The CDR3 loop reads CASRDRNSLGNTIYF. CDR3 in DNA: TGTGCCAGTAGGGACAGGAATTCCCTCGGAAACACCATATATTTT.

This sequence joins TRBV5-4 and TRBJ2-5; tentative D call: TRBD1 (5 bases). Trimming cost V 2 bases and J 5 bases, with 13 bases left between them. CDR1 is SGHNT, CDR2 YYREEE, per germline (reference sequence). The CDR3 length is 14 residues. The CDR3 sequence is CASSFTDRQETQYF. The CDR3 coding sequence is TGTGCCAGCAGCTTTACCGACAGACAGGAGACCCAGTACTTC.

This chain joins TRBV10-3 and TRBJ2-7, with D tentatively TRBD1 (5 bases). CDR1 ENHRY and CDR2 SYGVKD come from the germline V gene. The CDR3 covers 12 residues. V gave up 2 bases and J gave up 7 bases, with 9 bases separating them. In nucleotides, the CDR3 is TGTGCCATCAGTGAGACAGGTTTGGAGCAGTACTTC. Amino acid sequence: CAISETGLEQYF.

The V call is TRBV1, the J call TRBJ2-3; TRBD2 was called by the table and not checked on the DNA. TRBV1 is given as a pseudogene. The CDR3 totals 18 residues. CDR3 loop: CTSSQPPEGGEDTDTQYF. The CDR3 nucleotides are TGCACCAGCAGCCAACCCCCGGAGGGGGGGGAAGACACAGATACGCAGTATTTT.

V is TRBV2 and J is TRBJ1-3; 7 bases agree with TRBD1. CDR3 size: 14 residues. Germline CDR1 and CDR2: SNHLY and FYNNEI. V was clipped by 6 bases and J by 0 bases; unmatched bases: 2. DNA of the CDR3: TGTGCCAGCAGGACAGGGATCTCTGGAAACACCATATATTTT. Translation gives CASRTGISGNTIYF.

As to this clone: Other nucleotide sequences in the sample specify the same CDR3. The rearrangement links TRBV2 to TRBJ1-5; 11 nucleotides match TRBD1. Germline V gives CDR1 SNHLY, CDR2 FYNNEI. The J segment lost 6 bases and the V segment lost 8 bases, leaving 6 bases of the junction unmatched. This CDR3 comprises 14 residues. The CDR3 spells CASRGQGAGQPQHF. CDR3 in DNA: TGTGCCAGCCGCGGACAGGGGGCGGGTCAGCCCCAGCATTTT.

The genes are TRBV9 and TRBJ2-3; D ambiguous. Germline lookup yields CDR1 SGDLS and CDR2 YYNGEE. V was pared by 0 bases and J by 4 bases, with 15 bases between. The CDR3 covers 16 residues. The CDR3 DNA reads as TGTGCCAGCAGCGTAGGTGGCTCCACCTCGGCAGATACGCAGTATTTT. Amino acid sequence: CASSVGGSTSADTQYF.

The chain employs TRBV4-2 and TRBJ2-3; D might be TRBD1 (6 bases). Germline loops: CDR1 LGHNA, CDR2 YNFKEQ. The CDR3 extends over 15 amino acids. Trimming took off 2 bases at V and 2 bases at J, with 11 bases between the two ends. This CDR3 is CASSQPDSDTDTQYF. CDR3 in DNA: TGTGCCAGCAGCCAACCGGACAGTGACACAGATACGCAGTATTTT.

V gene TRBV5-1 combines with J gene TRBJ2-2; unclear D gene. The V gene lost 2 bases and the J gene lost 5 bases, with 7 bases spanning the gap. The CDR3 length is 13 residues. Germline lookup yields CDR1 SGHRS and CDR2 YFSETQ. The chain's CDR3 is CASSFVTTGELFF. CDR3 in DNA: TGCGCCAGCAGCTTCGTTACGACCGGGGAGCTGTTTTTT.

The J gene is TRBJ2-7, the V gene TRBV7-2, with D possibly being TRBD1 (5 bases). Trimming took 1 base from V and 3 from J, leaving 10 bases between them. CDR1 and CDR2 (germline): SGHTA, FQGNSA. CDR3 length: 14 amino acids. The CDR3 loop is CASSLVQGHYEQYF. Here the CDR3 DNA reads TGTGCCAGCAGCTTAGTCCAGGGCCACTACGAGCAGTACTTC. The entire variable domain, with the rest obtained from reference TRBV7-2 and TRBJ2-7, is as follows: GAGVSQSPSNKVTEKGKDVELRCDPISGHTALYWYRQSLGQGLEFLIYFQGNSAPDKSGLPSDRFSAERTGGSVSTLTIQRTQQEDSAVYLCASSLVQGHYEQYFGPGTRLTVT.

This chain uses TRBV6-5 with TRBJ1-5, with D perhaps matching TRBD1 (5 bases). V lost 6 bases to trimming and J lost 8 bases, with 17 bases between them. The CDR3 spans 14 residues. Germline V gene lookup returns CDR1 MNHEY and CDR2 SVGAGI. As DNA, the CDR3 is TGTGCCAGCAGGGTAACAGTCGGGGGAAAGCCCCAGCATTTT. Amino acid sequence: CASRVTVGGKPQHF.

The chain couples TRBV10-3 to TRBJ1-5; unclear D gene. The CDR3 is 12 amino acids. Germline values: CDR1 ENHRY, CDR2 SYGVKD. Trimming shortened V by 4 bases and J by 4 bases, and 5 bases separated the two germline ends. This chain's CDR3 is CAISVGNQPQHF. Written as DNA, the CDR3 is TGTGCCATCAGTGTGGGTAATCAGCCCCAGCATTTT.

CDR3 sequence: CAIRDLAYGYTF. CDR3 sequence (DNA): TGTGCCATCCGGGACTTAGCCTATGGCTACACCTTC. The genes are TRBV10-3 and TRBJ1-2; D is possibly TRBD1 (5 bases). CDR1 is ENHRY and CDR2 is SYGVKD in the germline V gene. The CDR3 is 12 residues long. Trimming removed 8 bases from V and 4 bases from J, with 11 bases in between.

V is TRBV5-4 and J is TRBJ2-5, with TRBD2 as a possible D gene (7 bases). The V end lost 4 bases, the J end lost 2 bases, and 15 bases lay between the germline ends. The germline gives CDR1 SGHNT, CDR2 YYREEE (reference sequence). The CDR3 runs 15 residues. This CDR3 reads CASSRGGGRQETQYF. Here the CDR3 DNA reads TGTGCCAGCAGCCGGGGCGGGGGCCGTCAAGAGACCCAGTACTTC.

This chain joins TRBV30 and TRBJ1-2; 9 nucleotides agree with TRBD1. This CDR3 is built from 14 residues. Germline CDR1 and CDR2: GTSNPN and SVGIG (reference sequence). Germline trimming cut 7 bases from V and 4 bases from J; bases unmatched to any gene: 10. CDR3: CASVLGQGIYGYTF. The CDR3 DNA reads TGTGCCTCTGTCCTCGGACAGGGGATCTATGGCTACACCTTC. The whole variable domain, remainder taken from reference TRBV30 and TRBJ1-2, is SQTIHQWPATLVQPVGSPLSLECTVEGTSNPNLYWYRQAAGRGLQLLFYSVGIGQISSEVPQNLSASRPQDRQFILSSKKLLLSDSGFYLCASVLGQGIYGYTFGSGTRLTVV.

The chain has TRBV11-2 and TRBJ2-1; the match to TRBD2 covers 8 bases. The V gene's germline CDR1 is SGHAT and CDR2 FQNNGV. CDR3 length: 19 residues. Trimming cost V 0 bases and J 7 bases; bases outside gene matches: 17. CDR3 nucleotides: TGTGCCAGCAGCTTAGACTCCCCTTTCGGGAGGGCCTTTTGGAATGAGCAGTTCTTC. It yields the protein CASSLDSPFGRAFWNEQFF.